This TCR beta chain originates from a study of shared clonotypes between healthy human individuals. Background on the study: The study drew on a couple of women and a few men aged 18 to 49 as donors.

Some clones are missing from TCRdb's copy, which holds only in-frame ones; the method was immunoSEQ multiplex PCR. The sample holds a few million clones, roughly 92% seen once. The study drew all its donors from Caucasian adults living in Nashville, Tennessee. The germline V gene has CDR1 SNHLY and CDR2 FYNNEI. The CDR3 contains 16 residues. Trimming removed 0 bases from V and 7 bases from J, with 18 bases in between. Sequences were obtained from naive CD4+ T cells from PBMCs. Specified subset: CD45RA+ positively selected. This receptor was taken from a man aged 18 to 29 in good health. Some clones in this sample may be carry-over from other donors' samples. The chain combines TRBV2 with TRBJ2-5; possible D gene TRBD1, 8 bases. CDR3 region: CASSEAPGQGGGTQYF. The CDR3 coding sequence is TGTGCCAGCAGTGAAGCTCCCGGACAGGGCGGGGGGACCCAGTACTTC. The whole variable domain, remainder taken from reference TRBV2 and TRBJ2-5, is EPEVTQTPSHQVTQMGQEVILRCVPISNHLYFYWYRQILGQKVEFLVSFYNNEISEKSEIFDDQFSVERPDGSNFTLKIRSTKLEDSAMYFCASSEAPGQGGGTQYFGPGTRLLVL.